This entry concerns a single T cell receptor (beta chain). The data belong to a study of technical replicates of blood from a handful of donors. Profiling relied on immunoSEQ multiplex PCR, and the TCRdb table lists in-frame clones only, not all of them. In the table there are just over 75,000 clones, just under 95% of which are singletons. The CDR3 runs 16 residues. CDR1 is KGHSH, CDR2 LQKENI, per germline. V shed 6 bases and J shed 8 bases, with 25 bases lying between them. The gene calls are TRBV18 and TRBJ1-2; D is ambiguous. The source material was T cells isolated from PBMCs. This TCR was sampled from a human donor in good health. The CDR3 sequence is CASSPEKDSLSRGYTF. Written as DNA, the CDR3 is TGTGCCAGCTCCCCGGAGAAGGACTCTCTGAGTCGAGGCTACACCTTC.